The rows below give T cell receptor beta chains drawn from one sample of a study of T-cell reconstitution after alpha-beta-depleted transplantation in children. TCRdb reprocessed the PCR reads with MiXCR, giving one entry per CDR3 protein. The data contain over 550,000 distinct CDR3 sequences, about 10% of them singletons. The starting material was PBMCs from the stem cell graft donor, obtained from the stem cell graft. These receptors all stem from a human donor who donated a stem cell graft to a child with acute myeloid leukemia. Both conserved end residues are part of each CDR3. D genes are given only for firm matches. The listing skips clone size in some rows; elsewhere it reads once, few, many or a size class.

clone size,CDR3 length,D gene,J gene,V gene,CDR3 protein,CDR3 DNA
NA,19,NA,TRBJ1-5,TRBV11-2,CASSLDGWTELPHNQPQHF,TGTGCCAGCAGCTTAGATGGGTGGACAGAACTACCCCACAATCAGCCCCAGCATTTT
many,16,NA,TRBJ2-3,TRBV9,CASSVGGSGYTDTQYF,TGTGCCAGCAGCGTAGGAGGAAGTGGGTACACAGATACGCAGTATTTT
many,13,TRBD1,TRBJ1-1,TRBV6-5,CASSPDRGAEAFF,TGTGCCAGCAGTCCGGACAGGGGAGCTGAAGCTTTCTTT
many,14,TRBD1,TRBJ2-3,TRBV20-1,CSAGAGTGEDTQYF,TGCAGTGCCGGAGCTGGGACAGGTGAAGATACGCAGTATTTT
once,14,TRBD2,TRBJ2-7,TRBV20-1,CGARDQAGVGEQYF,TGCGGTGCTAGAGATCAAGCGGGGGTAGGCGAGCAGTACTTC
NA,12,NA,TRBJ1-2,TRBV6-2/TRBV6-3,CASSYANYGYTF,TGTGCCAGCAGTTACGCTAACTATGGCTACACCTTC
many,15,NA,TRBJ1-6,TRBV12-3/TRBV12-4,CASRPNQGNNSPLHF,TGTGCCAGCAGACCCAACCAGGGGAATAATTCACCCCTCCACTTT
few,13,NA,TRBJ2-7,TRBV20-1,CSVPGAISYEQYF,TGCAGTGTGCCGGGAGCAATCTCCTACGAGCAGTACTTC
NA,16,NA,TRBJ1-1,TRBV6-1,CASSPAARGAYTEAFF,TGTGCCAGCAGTCCAGCCGCACGGGGGGCATACACTGAAGCTTTCTTT
many,13,TRBD1,TRBJ2-7,TRBV29-1,CSLTRDREGEQYF,TGCAGCCTAACCCGGGACAGGGAAGGGGAGCAGTACTTC
few,13,NA,TRBJ2-7,TRBV7-9,CASSPPPSYEQYF,TGTGCCAGCAGCCCCCCTCCCAGCTACGAGCAGTACTTC
NA,15,NA,TRBJ2-7,TRBV7-2,CASSLAGGAAYEQYF,TGTGCCAGCAGCTTAGCGGGGGGCGCGGCCTACGAGCAGTACTTC
NA,14,NA,TRBJ1-3,TRBV28,CASSSPGSRNTIYF,TGTGCCAGCAGTTCACCAGGGTCGCGAAACACCATATATTTT
many,14,TRBD1,TRBJ2-3,TRBV3-1,CASSLGQGSDTQYF,TGCGCCAGCAGCCTGGGACAGGGCTCAGATACGCAGTATTTT
many,15,NA,TRBJ1-6,TRBV6-5,CASSYDGSSNSPLHF,TGTGCCAGCAGCTACGATGGCAGCTCGAATTCACCCCTCCACTTT
many,12,NA,TRBJ2-1,TRBV30,CAWSHGYNEQFF,TGTGCCTGGAGTCACGGCTACAATGAGCAGTTCTTC
NA,14,NA,TRBJ1-1,TRBV6-5,CASSYLGKNTEAFF,TGTGCCAGCAGTTACTTAGGAAAGAACACTGAAGCTTTCTTT
many,14,NA,TRBJ1-6,TRBV18,CASSQTKGGSPLHF,TGTGCCAGCTCACAGACGAAGGGAGGTTCACCCCTCCACTTT
many,15,NA,TRBJ1-2,TRBV5-5,CASSFPGREHYGYTF,TGTGCCAGCAGCTTCCCTGGCAGGGAGCACTATGGCTACACCTTC
NA,13,TRBD1,TRBJ1-2,TRBV20-1,CSASPDRDRGYTF,TGCAGTGCTAGCCCTGACAGGGATCGTGGCTACACCTTC
NA,16,TRBD2,TRBJ2-7,TRBV12-3/TRBV12-4,CASSSPGLAGELEQYF,TGTGCCAGCAGTTCCCCGGGACTAGCGGGAGAACTCGAGCAGTACTTC
many,15,NA,TRBJ2-3,TRBV7-3,CASSLSSGPRDTQYF,TGTGCCAGCAGCTTATCGTCGGGGCCGCGGGATACGCAGTATTTT
NA,14,NA,TRBJ1-2,TRBV4-1,CASSQLTGPYGYTF,TGCGCCAGCAGCCAACTAACAGGACCTTATGGCTACACCTTC
few,14,NA,TRBJ2-1,TRBV21-1,CASSKVAKYNEQFF,TGTGCCAGCAGCAAAGTGGCCAAATACAATGAGCAGTTCTTC
many,14,TRBD1,TRBJ1-2,TRBV9,CASSPPDRNYGYTF,TGTGCCAGCAGCCCTCCGGACAGGAACTATGGCTACACCTTC
few,13,NA,TRBJ2-2,TRBV20-1,CSASSLTGGELFF,TGCAGTGCTAGTTCCTTGACGGGCGGGGAGCTGTTTTTT
few,17,NA,TRBJ2-7,TRBV21-1,CASSTSGSLSLNYEQYF,TGTGCCAGCAGCACCTCCGGGAGCCTCAGTTTAAACTACGAGCAGTACTTC
once,12,NA,TRBJ2-3,TRBV20-1,CSATGDTDTQYF,TGCAGTGCTACAGGTGACACAGATACGCAGTATTTT
many,12,NA,TRBJ2-3,TRBV21-1,CASTSRRATQYF,TGTGCCAGCACCTCCCGGCGCGCAACGCAGTATTTT
NA,17,NA,TRBJ1-4,TRBV6-2/TRBV6-3,CASKPRGNSGTNEKLFF,TGTGCCAGTAAACCTCGGGGAAATAGTGGAACTAATGAAAAACTGTTTTTT
few,14,TRBD1,TRBJ2-7,TRBV28,CASNPTGDGVEQYF,TGTGCCAGCAACCCGACAGGGGATGGTGTCGAGCAGTACTTC
NA,16,TRBD1,TRBJ1-3,TRBV20-1,CCASVLGQGSGNTIYF,TGCTGCGCTAGTGTTCTGGGACAGGGTTCTGGAAACACCATATATTTT
many,12,NA,TRBJ2-5,TRBV7-2,CASSPLRETQYF,TGTGCCAGCAGCCCTTTACGGGAGACCCAGTACTTC
NA,12,TRBD1,TRBJ2-5,TRBV20-1,CSASGQGETQYF,TGCAGTGCTTCGGGACAGGGGGAGACCCAGTACTTC
few,13,NA,TRBJ1-4,TRBV2,CASSREGPEKLFF,TGTGCCAGCAGTAGAGAGGGGCCTGAAAAACTGTTTTTT
NA,15,TRBD1,TRBJ2-3,TRBV12-3/TRBV12-4,CASSTGQGWTDTQYF,TGTGCCAGCAGTACCGGACAGGGATGGACAGATACGCAGTATTTT
many,14,TRBD1,TRBJ2-1,TRBV20-1,CSVIGTGGPNEQFF,TGCAGTGTCATCGGGACAGGGGGGCCCAATGAGCAGTTCTTC
few,16,TRBD2,TRBJ2-3,TRBV5-1,CASSWGAGGPTDTQYF,TGCGCCAGCAGCTGGGGGGCGGGAGGGCCCACAGATACGCAGTATTTT
many,14,NA,TRBJ2-1,TRBV14,CASSPGGTSFEQFF,TGTGCCAGCAGCCCGGGTGGGACTTCCTTTGAGCAGTTCTTC
many,14,TRBD2,TRBJ2-2,TRBV29-1,CSVRLAGVTGELFF,TGCAGCGTAAGACTAGCGGGAGTCACCGGGGAGCTGTTTTTT
many,15,TRBD2,TRBJ2-3,TRBV4-2,CASSQEGGRTDTQYF,TGTGCCAGCAGCCAAGAAGGCGGGAGGACAGATACGCAGTATTTT
many,12,TRBD2,TRBJ2-1,TRBV10-3,CAIGGTRHEQFF,TGTGCCATCGGGGGGACTAGGCATGAGCAGTTCTTC
NA,15,NA,TRBJ1-5,TRBV19,CASRSFGQSNQPQHF,TGTGCCAGTAGATCATTTGGACAGAGCAATCAGCCCCAGCATTTT
NA,15,NA,TRBJ1-6,TRBV5-1,CASRQLSSYNSPLHF,TGCGCCAGCAGACAGCTGAGCTCCTATAATTCACCCCTCCACTTT
many,14,TRBD2,TRBJ2-1,TRBV10-3,CAIKVEREYNEQFF,TGTGCCATCAAGGTCGAGCGGGAGTACAATGAGCAGTTCTTC